The 32 T cell receptor beta chains below all came from one sample that was sequenced in a study of control samples from healthy donors and cancer patients. Generated by immunoSEQ multiplex PCR, the TCRdb table keeps only in-frame clones and is missing some. The data hold roughly 6,000 clones, with almost 85% observed a single time. The material sequenced was formalin-fixed, paraffin-embedded tissue. These receptors were taken from a female donor with lung cancer.

This chain joins TRBV9 and TRBJ2-1; TRBD2 aligns across 11 bases. Germline V lookup: CDR1 SGDLS, CDR2 YYNGEE. CDR3 size: 18 residues. With 4 bases clipped from V and 4 bases from J, the junction kept 13 bases outside the gene matches. DNA of the CDR3: TGTGCCAGCAGCCCCCGCCTAGCGGGAGGTAAACTTTACAATGAGCAGTTCTTC. Protein product: CASSPRLAGGKLYNEQFF.

This clone has only a few counts. The chain couples TRBV24-1 to TRBJ2-5, with 9 bases lining up with TRBD2. Trimming took 0 bases from V and 2 from J; bases not matched to a gene: 6. The germline V gene has CDR1 KGHDR and CDR2 SFDVKD. The CDR3 runs 17 residues. The CDR3 region is CATSDLFFLAGQETQYF. The CDR3 DNA sequence: TGTGCCACCAGTGATTTGTTTTTCCTAGCGGGGCAAGAGACCCAGTACTTC.

This sequence joins TRBV28 and TRBJ2-7; 8 bases are shared with TRBD2. CDR1 and CDR2 from the germline V gene are MDHEN and SYDVKM. This CDR3 has 18 residues. With V trimmed by 10 bases and J by 2 bases, 22 bases remained unmatched. In DNA, the CDR3 is TGTGCCACTCGACCGGCAGGGAAAATAGGAGCGGGAGCCTACGAGCAGTACTTC. This codes for CATRPAGKIGAGAYEQYF.

This chain joins TRBV30 and TRBJ2-3; the match to TRBD2 covers 8 bases. The germline gives CDR1 GTSNPN, CDR2 SVGIG (reference sequence). This CDR3 has 16 amino acids. V trimming: 0 bases; J trimming: 8 bases; junction bases outside the gene matches: 13. In DNA, the CDR3 is TGTGCCTGGAGTGTACCCAGCGGGGGAGGGGGGGGTACGCAGTATTTT. Its translation is CAWSVPSGGGGGTQYF.

Written as DNA, the CDR3 is TGTGCCAGTAGTATACGGCAGGGGGCCACTGAAGCTTTCTTT. Its translation is CASSIRQGATEAFF. The rearrangement joins TRBV19 to TRBJ1-1, with TRBD1 matching over 8 bases. CDR1 is LNHDA, CDR2 SQIVND, per germline (reference sequence). With V trimmed by 2 bases and J by 4 bases, 3 bases remained unmatched. There are 14 residues in the CDR3.

The chain combines TRBV7-9 with TRBJ2-5, with TRBD1 matching over 7 bases. Trimming removed 6 bases from V and 2 bases from J; junction bases left unmatched: 15. The CDR3 is made up of 17 amino acids. Looked up from germline, CDR1 is SEHNR and CDR2 is FQNEAQ (reference sequence). CDR3 protein: CASRDSQGSLPQETQYF. The DNA for the CDR3 is TGTGCCAGCAGGGACTCACAGGGGTCGCTCCCGCAAGAGACCCAGTACTTC.

This chain uses TRBV5-1 with TRBJ2-3; D unresolved. Per germline, CDR1 SGHRS and CDR2 YFSETQ. V lost 2 bases and J lost 5, with 15 bases in between. CDR3 length equals 15 residues. CDR3 in DNA: TGCGCCAGCAGCTTTTGGGGTCGGGTCGGAGATACGCAGTATTTT. It is translated as CASSFWGRVGDTQYF. Using reference TRBV5-1 and TRBJ2-3 for the parts outside the CDR3, the full variable domain is KAGVTQTPRYLIKTRGQQVTLSCSPISGHRSVSWYQQTPGQGLQFLFEYFSETQRNKGNFPGRFSGRQFSNSRSEMNVSTLELGDSALYLCASSFWGRVGDTQYFGPGTRLTVL.

The chain couples TRBV2 to TRBJ1-6; D unresolved. This CDR3 has 15 amino acids. V dropped 2 bases and J dropped 7 bases, with 12 bases sitting between them. From germline, CDR1 is SNHLY and CDR2 FYNNEI. For the CDR3, the DNA is TGTGCCAGCAGTGAACATTCGGGAGGGAATTCACCCCTCCACTTT. Protein: CASSEHSGGNSPLHF. The entire variable domain, with the rest obtained from reference TRBV2 and TRBJ1-6, is as follows: EPEVTQTPSHQVTQMGQEVILRCVPISNHLYFYWYRQILGQKVEFLVSFYNNEISEKSEIFDDQFSVERPDGSNFTLKIRSTKLEDSAMYFCASSEHSGGNSPLHFGNGTRLTVT.

This chain links TRBV11-3 with TRBJ2-1, with TRBD1 identical over 8 bases. Germline V CDR1 and CDR2: SGHNT, YENEEA. The CDR3 consists of 17 residues. With 2 bases clipped from V and 9 bases from J, the junction kept 15 bases outside the gene matches. CDR3 nucleotides: TGTGCCAGCAGCTTAAGGCGTGTGGGACAGGCGTCTACTGAGCAGTTCTTC. Protein: CASSLRRVGQASTEQFF. Using reference TRBV11-3 and TRBJ2-1 for the parts outside the CDR3, the full variable domain is EAGVVQSPRYKIIEKKQPVAFWCNPISGHNTLYWYLQNLGQGPELLIRYENEEAVDDSQLPKDRFSAERLKGVDSTLKIQPAELGDSAVYLCASSLRRVGQASTEQFFGPGTRLTVL.

The rearrangement uses TRBV2 and TRBJ1-5; D might be TRBD1 (5 bases). Germline CDR1 and CDR2: SNHLY and FYNNEI. The CDR3 length is 14 residues. Trimming removed 6 bases from V and 6 bases from J, with 15 bases in between. The CDR3 reads CASSVGTVGQPQHF. The CDR3 DNA sequence: TGTGCCAGCAGCGTCGGGACTGTTGGTCAGCCCCAGCATTTT.

The chain joins TRBV6-5 to TRBJ1-6; the D is unclear. Looked up from germline, CDR1 is MNHEY and CDR2 is SVGAGI. The V end lost 4 bases, the J end lost 10 bases, and 8 bases lay between the germline ends. The CDR3 is 12 residues long. In DNA form, the CDR3 reads TGTGCCAGCAGTTCGTCAGCGTCACCCCTCCACTTT. This codes for CASSSSASPLHF.

The rearrangement joins TRBV6-5 to TRBJ1-2, with 7 bases lining up with TRBD1. CDR3 size: 15 residues. The V segment lost 5 bases and the J segment 3 bases; nucleotides outside the gene matches: 9. Germline assignment: CDR1 MNHEY and CDR2 SVGAGI. The CDR3 spells CASSLDRASYYGYTF. The CDR3 DNA sequence: TGTGCCAGCAGTCTCGACAGGGCCTCCTACTATGGCTACACCTTC.

The rearrangement links TRBV7-6 to TRBJ2-2; a weak D match, TRBD2 (6 bases). This CDR3 has 18 residues. Trimming left V 0 bases short and J 2 bases short, with 16 bases between. Germline V gene sequence: CDR1 SGHVS, CDR2 FNYEAQ. CDR3 protein: CASSLAGGQGGNTGELFF. The DNA of the CDR3 is TGTGCCAGCAGCTTAGCTGGTGGGCAGGGAGGAAACACCGGGGAGCTGTTTTTT. Full variable domain (rest looked up from reference TRBV7-6 and TRBJ2-2): GAGVSQSPRYKVTKRGQDVALRCDPISGHVSLYWYRQALGQGPEFLTYFNYEAQQDKSGLPNDRFSAERPEGSISTLTIQRTEQRDSAMYRCASSLAGGQGGNTGELFFGEGSRLTVL.

V is TRBV5-5 and J is TRBJ2-2, with D hard to call. The V gene's germline CDR1 is SGHKS and CDR2 YYEKEE (reference sequence). Trimming took off 6 bases at V and 6 bases at J, with 15 bases between the two ends. This CDR3 has 14 amino acids. This CDR3 reads CASIIGGVAGELFF. In DNA, the CDR3 is TGTGCCAGCATCATAGGTGGGGTGGCCGGGGAGCTGTTTTTT.

The chain joins TRBV29-1 to TRBJ2-7; D assignment may be TRBD1 or TRBD2 (5 bases each). Trimming took off 6 bases at V and 4 bases at J, with 19 bases between the two ends. Germline CDR1 and CDR2: SQVTM and ANQGSEA. The CDR3 runs 14 residues. Here the CDR3 DNA reads TGCAGCGTAGCCGGGGCCACCTTGGATTACGAGCAGTACTTC. Translated, it gives CSVAGATLDYEQYF.

The V gene is TRBV7-2, the J gene TRBJ2-5; 8 bases map to TRBD2. CDR3 size: 15 residues. Germline lookup yields CDR1 SGHTA and CDR2 FQGNSA. Trimming removed 5 bases from V and 4 bases from J; junction bases left unmatched: 9. The CDR3 coding sequence is TGTGCCAGCAGCCCTCAATCGACTAGCGCAGAGACCCAGTACTTC. Protein product: CASSPQSTSAETQYF.

The J gene is TRBJ1-1, the V gene TRBV28; D gene ambiguous. Germline V CDR1 and CDR2: MDHEN, SYDVKM. V shed 7 bases and J shed 3 bases, with 12 bases lying between them. The CDR3 loop spans 13 amino acids. CDR3 region: CASKLDPYTEAFF. For the CDR3, the DNA is TGTGCCAGCAAGTTAGATCCCTACACTGAAGCTTTCTTT.

The J gene is TRBJ1-3, the V gene TRBV5-8; D not resolved. Per germline, CDR1 SGHTS and CDR2 YDEGEE. The CDR3 contains 16 residues. The V end was cut by 2 bases, the J end by 0 bases, with 12 bases between. Here the CDR3 DNA reads TGTGCCAGCAGCTTAAGCGGGGTTTCCTCTGGAAACACCATATATTTT. This codes for CASSLSGVSSGNTIYF.

V and J are TRBV5-4 and TRBJ2-7, with D possibly TRBD1 on 6 matching bases. V dropped 7 bases and J dropped 4 bases, with 18 bases sitting between them. The CDR3 loop spans 14 amino acids. Germline V lookup: CDR1 SGHNT, CDR2 YYREEE (reference sequence). This chain's CDR3 is CASAPGTTLYEQYF. DNA for the CDR3: TGTGCCAGCGCCCCGGGGACAACCTTATACGAGCAGTACTTC.

CDR3 in DNA: TGTGCCAGCAGGGTGAGGGACCCCGGGGAGCTGTTTTTT. Its protein product is CASRVRDPGELFF. The genes are TRBV28 and TRBJ2-2; the D gene could be TRBD1 or TRBD2 (5 bases each). CDR3 length equals 13 residues. The V gene's germline CDR1 is MDHEN and CDR2 SYDVKM. The ends were cut back, 6 bases at V and 6 bases at J, with 11 bases in the middle.

This chain connects TRBV27 to TRBJ2-3; the D gene is possibly TRBD2 (7 bases). The germline V gene encodes CDR1 MNHEY and CDR2 SMNVEV (reference sequence). V gave up 2 bases and J gave up 2 bases, with 11 bases separating them. The length of the CDR3 is 15 residues. The CDR3 DNA reads TGTGCCAGCAGTTTAAGGGGGGGGGACACAGATACGCAGTATTTT. It codes for CASSLRGGDTDTQYF.

The chain links TRBV7-2 to TRBJ1-1, with D perhaps TRBD1 (6 bases). V lost 4 bases, J lost 4 bases, and 13 bases lay in between. This CDR3 has 14 amino acids. Germline V lookup: CDR1 SGHTA, CDR2 FQGNSA. The CDR3 spells CASSWTDQGTEAFF. For the CDR3, the DNA is TGTGCCAGCAGCTGGACAGACCAGGGCACTGAAGCTTTCTTT.

The V and J genes are TRBV5-1 and TRBJ1-2, with unresolved D. V lost 0 bases and J 8 bases, leaving 17 bases between the germline ends. Per the germline V gene, CDR1 is SGHRS and CDR2 is YFSETQ. This CDR3 is built from 15 residues. The CDR3: CASSLAPTRDNGYTF. CDR3 nucleotides: TGCGCCAGCAGCTTGGCCCCTACAAGGGATAACGGCTACACCTTC.

This rearrangement joins TRBV11-3 to TRBJ2-2; no clear D. The germline V gene encodes CDR1 SGHNT and CDR2 YENEEA. The CDR3 is 15 residues long. V was shortened by 6 bases and J by 0 bases, with 11 bases between the two germline ends. CDR3 DNA sequence: TGTGCCAGCAGTAAAGGATTTTCGAACACCGGGGAGCTGTTTTTT. Encoded protein: CASSKGFSNTGELFF.

The V and J genes are TRBV4-2 and TRBJ1-2; 11 bases fit TRBD1. The J segment lost 4 bases and the V segment lost 3 bases, leaving 4 bases of the junction unmatched. The V gene's germline CDR1 is LGHNA and CDR2 YNFKEQ. The CDR3 covers 15 residues. For the CDR3, the DNA is TGTGCCAGCAGCCAGAGGACAGGGGGCAGCTATGGCTACACCTTC. As protein: CASSQRTGGSYGYTF.

In its sample, this clone was seen a few times. This chain links TRBV24-1 with TRBJ2-1; 7 bases map to TRBD2. The trim removed 7 bases at V and 8 bases at J, leaving 10 bases unmatched. There are 14 residues in the CDR3. Germline CDR1 reads KGHDR; CDR2 reads SFDVKD. CDR3 loop: CATSSPGLKDEQFF. The CDR3 DNA follows: TGTGCCACCAGCTCGCCGGGACTAAAGGATGAGCAGTTCTTC.

J is TRBJ1-1 and V is TRBV30; D gene ambiguous. Germline lookup yields CDR1 GTSNPN and CDR2 SVGIG (reference sequence). This CDR3 comprises 13 residues. The V end was cut by 1 base, the J end by 4 bases, with 10 bases between. DNA of the CDR3: TGTGCCTGGAGTGACAGTGTTGGCACTGAAGCTTTCTTT. Protein sequence: CAWSDSVGTEAFF.

The chain uses TRBV6-5 and TRBJ2-5; D is uncertain. The V and J ends lost 0 bases and 4 bases respectively, with 3 bases between them. The germline gives CDR1 MNHEY, CDR2 SVGAGI. This CDR3 has 12 residues. The CDR3 DNA follows: TGTGCCAGCAGTTACTCGGGAGAGACCCAGTACTTC. Translation gives CASSYSGETQYF.

The chain employs TRBV6-2 or TRBV6-3 and TRBJ2-3; 7 bases map to TRBD1. Per germline, CDR1 MNHEY and CDR2 SVGEGT. V trimming: 5 bases; J trimming: 9 bases; junction bases outside the gene matches: 2. The CDR3 has 11 amino acids. The CDR3, as DNA: TGTGCCAGCAGTCGGACAGGAACGCAGTATTTT. It specifies CASSRTGTQYF.

This chain connects TRBV27 to TRBJ2-1; either TRBD1 or TRBD2 may fit D (5 bases each). This CDR3 spans 15 amino acids. Germline V gene lookup returns CDR1 MNHEY and CDR2 SMNVEV (reference sequence). The ends were cut back, 5 bases at V and 2 bases at J, with 13 bases in the middle. The CDR3 is CASSQPGRPYNEQFF. The CDR3 bases are TGTGCCAGCAGTCAGCCGGGGCGTCCCTACAATGAGCAGTTCTTC.

The chain links TRBV5-1 to TRBJ2-1, with TRBD2 matching 8 bases. Germline V gene lookup returns CDR1 SGHRS and CDR2 YFSETQ. The CDR3 length is 13 residues. The V and J ends lost 5 bases and 9 bases, in that order; junction bases with no gene match: 7. For the CDR3, the DNA is TGCGCCAGCAGTTTGACTAGCGAAAGTGAGCAGTTCTTC. This gives the protein CASSLTSESEQFF.

The chain recombines TRBV7-8 with TRBJ2-7, with 9 bases fitting TRBD1. The V and J ends lost 5 bases and 4 bases, in that order; junction bases with no gene match: 9. Germline values: CDR1 SGHVS, CDR2 FQNEAQ. The CDR3 has 15 residues. CDR3 DNA: TGTGCCAGCAGCCAAAGGACAGGGGCTTTGTACGAGCAGTACTTC. Protein sequence: CASSQRTGALYEQYF.